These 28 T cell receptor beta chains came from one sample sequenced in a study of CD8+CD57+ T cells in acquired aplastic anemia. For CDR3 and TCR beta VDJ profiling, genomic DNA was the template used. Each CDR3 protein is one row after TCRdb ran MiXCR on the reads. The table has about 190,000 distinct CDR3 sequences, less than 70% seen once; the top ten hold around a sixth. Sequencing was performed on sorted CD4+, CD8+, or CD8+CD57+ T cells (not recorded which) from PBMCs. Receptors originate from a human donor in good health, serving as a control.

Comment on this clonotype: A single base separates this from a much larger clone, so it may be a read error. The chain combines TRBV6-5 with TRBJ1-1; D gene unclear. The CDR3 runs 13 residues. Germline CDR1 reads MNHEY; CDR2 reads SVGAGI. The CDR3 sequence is CAGSFRENTEAFF. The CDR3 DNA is TGTGCCGGCAGTTTCCGGGAGAACACTGAAGCTTTCTTT.

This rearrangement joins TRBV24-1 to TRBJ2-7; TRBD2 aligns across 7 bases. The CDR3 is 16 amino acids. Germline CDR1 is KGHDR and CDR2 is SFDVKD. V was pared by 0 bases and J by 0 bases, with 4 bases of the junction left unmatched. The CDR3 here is CATSDLGLAVSYEQYF. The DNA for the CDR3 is TGTGCCACCAGTGATTTGGGGCTAGCGGTCTCCTACGAGCAGTACTTC.

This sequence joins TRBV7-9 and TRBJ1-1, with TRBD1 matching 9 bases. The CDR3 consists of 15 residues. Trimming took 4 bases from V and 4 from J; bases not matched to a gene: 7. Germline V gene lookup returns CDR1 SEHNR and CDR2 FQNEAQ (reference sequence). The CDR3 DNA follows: TGTGCCAGCAGCTGGCCGGGACAGGGCATCACTGAAGCTTTCTTT. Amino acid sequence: CASSWPGQGITEAFF.

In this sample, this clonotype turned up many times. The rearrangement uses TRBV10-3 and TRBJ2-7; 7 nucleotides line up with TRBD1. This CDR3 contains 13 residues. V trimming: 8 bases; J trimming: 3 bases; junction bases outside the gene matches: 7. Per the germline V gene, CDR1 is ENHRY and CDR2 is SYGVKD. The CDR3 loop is CAIQGPGGYEQYF. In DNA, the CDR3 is TGTGCCATCCAGGGCCCAGGGGGCTACGAGCAGTACTTC.

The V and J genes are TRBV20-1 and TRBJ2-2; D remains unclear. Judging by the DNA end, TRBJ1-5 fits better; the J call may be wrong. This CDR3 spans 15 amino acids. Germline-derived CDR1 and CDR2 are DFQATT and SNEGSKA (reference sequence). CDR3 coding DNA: TGCAGTGCTAGACACTCGACAAATAGCAATCAGCCCCAGCATTTT. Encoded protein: CSARHSTNSNQPQHF.

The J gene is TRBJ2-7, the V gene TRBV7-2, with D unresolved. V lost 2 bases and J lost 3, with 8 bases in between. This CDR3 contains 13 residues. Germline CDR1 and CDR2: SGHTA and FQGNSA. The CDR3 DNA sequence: TGTGCCAGCAGCTTAACTGACGACTACGAGCAGTACTTC. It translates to CASSLTDDYEQYF. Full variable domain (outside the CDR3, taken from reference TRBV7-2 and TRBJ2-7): GAGVSQSPSNKVTEKGKDVELRCDPISGHTALYWYRQSLGQGLEFLIYFQGNSAPDKSGLPSDRFSAERTGGSVSTLTIQRTQQEDSAVYLCASSLTDDYEQYFGPGTRLTVT.

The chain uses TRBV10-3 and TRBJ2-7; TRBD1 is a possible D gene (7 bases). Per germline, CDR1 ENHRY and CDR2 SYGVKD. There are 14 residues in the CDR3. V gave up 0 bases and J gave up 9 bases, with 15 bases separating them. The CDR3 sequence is CAISESSGGGGQYF. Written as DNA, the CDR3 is TGTGCCATCAGTGAGTCGTCAGGGGGAGGAGGGCAGTACTTC.

The CDR3 coding sequence is TGTGCCACCAGCAGAGGCCTGGTTCGGGACAGGGCAACTAATGAAAAACTGTTTTTT. Residues: CATSRGLVRDRATNEKLFF. The chain links TRBV15 to TRBJ1-4; 9 nucleotides agree with TRBD1. CDR3 length equals 19 residues. The germline CDR1 and CDR2 sequences are LNHNV and YYDKDF (reference sequence). The V and J ends lost 1 base and 0 bases, in that order; junction bases with no gene match: 9.

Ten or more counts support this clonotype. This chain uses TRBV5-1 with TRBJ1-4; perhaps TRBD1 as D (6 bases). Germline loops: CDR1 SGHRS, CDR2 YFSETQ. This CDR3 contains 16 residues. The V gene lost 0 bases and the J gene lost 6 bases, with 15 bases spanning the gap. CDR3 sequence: CASSLAPQGGDEKLFF. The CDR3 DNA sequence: TGCGCCAGCAGCTTGGCCCCACAGGGTGGGGATGAAAAACTGTTTTTT.

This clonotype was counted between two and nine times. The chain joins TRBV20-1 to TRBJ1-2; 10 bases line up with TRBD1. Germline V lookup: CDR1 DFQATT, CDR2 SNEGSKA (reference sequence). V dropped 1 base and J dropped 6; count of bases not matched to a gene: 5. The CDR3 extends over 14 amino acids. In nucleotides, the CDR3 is TGCAGTGCTAGAGGCCAAGACAGGGGGCATGGCTACACCTTC. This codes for CSARGQDRGHGYTF.

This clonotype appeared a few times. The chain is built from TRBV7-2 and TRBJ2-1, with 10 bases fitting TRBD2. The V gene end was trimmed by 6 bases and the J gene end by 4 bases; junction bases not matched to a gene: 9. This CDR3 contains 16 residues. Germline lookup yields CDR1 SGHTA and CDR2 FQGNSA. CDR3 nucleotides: TGTGCCAGCAGGTTAAGGGCAGCGGGAGGGTACAATGAGCAGTTCTTC. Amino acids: CASRLRAAGGYNEQFF.

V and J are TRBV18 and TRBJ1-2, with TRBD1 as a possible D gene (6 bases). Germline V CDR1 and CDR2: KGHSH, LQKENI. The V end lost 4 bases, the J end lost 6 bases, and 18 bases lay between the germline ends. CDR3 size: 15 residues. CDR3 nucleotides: TGTGCCAGCTCACAAGTCGTCAGGGGTGAGGATGGCTACACCTTC. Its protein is CASSQVVRGEDGYTF.

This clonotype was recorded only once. The CDR3 DNA sequence: TGTGCCAGCAGATGGGACAGGGAGTACTTC. Translated: CASRWDREYF. The V and J genes are TRBV2 and TRBJ2-5; 9 bases are shared with TRBD1. CDR3 length: 10 amino acids. With V trimmed by 6 bases and J by 12 bases, 2 bases remained unmatched. Germline V gene sequence: CDR1 SNHLY, CDR2 FYNNEI.

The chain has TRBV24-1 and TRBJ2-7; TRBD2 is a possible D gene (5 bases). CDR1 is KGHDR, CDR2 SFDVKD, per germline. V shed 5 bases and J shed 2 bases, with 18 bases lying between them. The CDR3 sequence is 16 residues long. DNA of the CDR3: TGTGCCACCAGTGCAGGACGAGGGAGAAGGGCCTACGAGCAGTACTTC. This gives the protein CATSAGRGRRAYEQYF.

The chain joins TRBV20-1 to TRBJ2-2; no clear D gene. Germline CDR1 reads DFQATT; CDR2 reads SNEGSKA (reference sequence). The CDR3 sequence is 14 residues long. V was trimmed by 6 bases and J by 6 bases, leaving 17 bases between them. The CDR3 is CSATTPFSSGELFF. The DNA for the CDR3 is TGCAGTGCCACGACTCCCTTTTCGTCCGGGGAGCTGTTTTTT.

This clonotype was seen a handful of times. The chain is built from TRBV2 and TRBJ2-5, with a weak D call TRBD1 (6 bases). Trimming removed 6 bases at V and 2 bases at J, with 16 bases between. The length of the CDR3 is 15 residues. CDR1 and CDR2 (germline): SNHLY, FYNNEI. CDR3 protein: CASRADQGKQETQYF. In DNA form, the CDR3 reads TGTGCCAGCAGGGCGGACCAGGGGAAACAAGAGACCCAGTACTTC.

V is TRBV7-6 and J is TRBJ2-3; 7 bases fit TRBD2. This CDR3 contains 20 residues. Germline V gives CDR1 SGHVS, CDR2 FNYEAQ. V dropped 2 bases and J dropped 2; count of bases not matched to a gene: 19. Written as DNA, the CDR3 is TGTGCCAGCAGCTTAAATCTAATTGCGGGAGATTCCCCCGACACAGATACGCAGTATTTT. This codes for CASSLNLIAGDSPDTDTQYF.

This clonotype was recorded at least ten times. The CDR3 region is CASSQGDRANTEAFF. The CDR3 DNA sequence: TGTGCCAGCAGCCAAGGGGACAGGGCGAACACTGAAGCTTTCTTT. The chain recombines TRBV4-2 with TRBJ1-1, with 9 positions matching TRBD1. The CDR3 is 15 amino acids. V trimming: 1 base; J trimming: 1 base; junction bases outside the gene matches: 1. Germline assignment: CDR1 LGHNA and CDR2 YNFKEQ.

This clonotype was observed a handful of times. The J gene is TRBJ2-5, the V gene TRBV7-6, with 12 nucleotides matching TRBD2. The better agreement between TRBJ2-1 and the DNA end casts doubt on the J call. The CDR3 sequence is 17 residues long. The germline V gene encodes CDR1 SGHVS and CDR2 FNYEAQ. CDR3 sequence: CASSLGTSGTIYNEQFF. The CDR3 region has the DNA TGTGCCAGCAGCTTAGGGACTAGCGGGACCATCTACAATGAGCAGTTCTTC.

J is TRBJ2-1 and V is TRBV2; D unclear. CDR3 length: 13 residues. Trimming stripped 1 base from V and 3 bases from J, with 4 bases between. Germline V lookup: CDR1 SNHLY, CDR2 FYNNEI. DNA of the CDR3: TGTGCCAGCAGTGAAGAGGTCTACAATGAGCAGTTCTTC. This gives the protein CASSEEVYNEQFF.

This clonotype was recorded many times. For the CDR3, the DNA is TGTGCCTGGAAATGGGGATGGAACACTGAAGCTTTCTTT. Amino acid sequence: CAWKWGWNTEAFF. This rearrangement joins TRBV30 to TRBJ1-1; D is ambiguous. V was pared by 4 bases and J by 1 base, with 10 bases between. CDR3 size: 13 residues. From germline, CDR1 is GTSNPN and CDR2 SVGIG (reference sequence).

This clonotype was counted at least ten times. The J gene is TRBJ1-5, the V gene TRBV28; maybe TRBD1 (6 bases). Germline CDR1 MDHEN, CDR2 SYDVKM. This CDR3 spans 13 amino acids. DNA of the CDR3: TGTGTTAGCGCAGGGGAAGGTAGACAGCCCCAGCATTTT. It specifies CVSAGEGRQPQHF.

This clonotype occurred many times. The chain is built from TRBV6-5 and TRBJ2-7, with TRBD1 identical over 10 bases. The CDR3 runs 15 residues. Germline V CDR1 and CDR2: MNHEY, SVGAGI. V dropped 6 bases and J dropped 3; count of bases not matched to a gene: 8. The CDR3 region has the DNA TGTGCCAGCAGACGGGCCAGGACAGGGGGCTACGAGCAGTACTTC. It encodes CASRRARTGGYEQYF.

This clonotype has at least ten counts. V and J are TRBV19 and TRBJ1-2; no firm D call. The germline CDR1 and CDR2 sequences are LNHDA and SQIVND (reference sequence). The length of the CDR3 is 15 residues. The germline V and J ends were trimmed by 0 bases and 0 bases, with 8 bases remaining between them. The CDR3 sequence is CASSIDRGANYGYTF. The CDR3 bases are TGTGCCAGTAGTATAGACCGGGGAGCTAACTATGGCTACACCTTC.

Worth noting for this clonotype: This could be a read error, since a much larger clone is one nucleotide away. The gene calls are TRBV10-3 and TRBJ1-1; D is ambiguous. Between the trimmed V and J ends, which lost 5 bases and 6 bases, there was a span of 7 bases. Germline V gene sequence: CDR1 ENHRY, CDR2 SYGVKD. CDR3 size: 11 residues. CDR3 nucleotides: TGTGCCATCAGTTCGAGGGCTGAAGCTTTCTTT. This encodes CAISSRAEAFF.

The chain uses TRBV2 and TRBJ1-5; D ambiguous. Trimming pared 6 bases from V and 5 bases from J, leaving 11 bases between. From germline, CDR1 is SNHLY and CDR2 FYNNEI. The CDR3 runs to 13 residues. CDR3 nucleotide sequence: TGTGCCAGCAGCGGTCCCTCCCATCAGCCCCAGCATTTT. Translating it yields CASSGPSHQPQHF.

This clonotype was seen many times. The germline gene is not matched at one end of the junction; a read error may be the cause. CDR3 sequence (DNA): TGTGCTAGCAGCCCCACTAGCGGGGGCACAGATACGCAGTATTTT. As protein: CASSPTSGGTDTQYF. The chain is built from TRBV7-7 and TRBJ2-3, with 10 bases lining up with TRBD2. The CDR3 is 15 residues long. Germline assignment: CDR1 SSHAT and CDR2 FNYEAQ (reference sequence).

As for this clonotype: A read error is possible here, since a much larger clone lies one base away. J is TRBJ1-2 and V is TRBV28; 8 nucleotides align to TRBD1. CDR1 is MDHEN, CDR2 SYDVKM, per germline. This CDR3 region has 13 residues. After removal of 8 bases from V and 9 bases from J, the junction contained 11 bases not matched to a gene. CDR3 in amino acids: CASAPGGQESYTF. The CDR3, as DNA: TGTGCCAGCGCCCCAGGGGGCCAGGAGAGCTACACCTTC.